This TCR beta chain is from a study of T cell responses to AZD1222 COVID-19 vaccine. Regarding the study as a whole: Only five or six individuals given AZD1222 were seropositive at baseline. Sampled repertoires all dated from after the peak T cell response. Once two AZD1222 doses were given, Spike-specific TCR breadth and depth went up.

Only in-frame clones appear in the TCRdb table, and some are missing; sequencing was by immunoSEQ multiplex PCR. There are 130,000 to 150,000 clones in the sample; approximately 90% occur only once, and about 5.9% lies in the top ten. This clone was counted once. Its target is not known. The CDR3 sequence is 14 residues long. Trimming pared 4 bases from V and 1 base from J, leaving 8 bases between. CDR1 and CDR2 from the germline V gene are MDHEN and SYDVKM. The genes are TRBV28 and TRBJ1-5; D is possibly TRBD1 (5 bases). Here the sequenced sample was peripheral blood, taken on day 0 of AZD1222 vaccination. The receptor's source is an adult in good health. CDR3 amino acids: CASSWAGSNQPQHF. CDR3 in DNA: TGTGCCAGCAGTTGGGCAGGGAGCAATCAGCCCCAGCATTTT.